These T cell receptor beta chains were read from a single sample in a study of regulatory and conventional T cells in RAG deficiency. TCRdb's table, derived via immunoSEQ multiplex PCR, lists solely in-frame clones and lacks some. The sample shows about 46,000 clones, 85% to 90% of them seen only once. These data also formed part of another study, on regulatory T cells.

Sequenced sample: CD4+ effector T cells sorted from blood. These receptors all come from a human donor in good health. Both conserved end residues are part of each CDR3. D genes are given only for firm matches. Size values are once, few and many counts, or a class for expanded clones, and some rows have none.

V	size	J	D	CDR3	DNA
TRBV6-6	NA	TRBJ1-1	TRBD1	CASSAPGQNMNTEAFF	TGTGCCAGCAGTGCCCCGGGACAGAACATGAACACTGAAGCTTTCTTT
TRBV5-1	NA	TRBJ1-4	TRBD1	CASRGQVNNEKLFF	TGCGCCAGCAGAGGACAGGTGAATAATGAAAAACTGTTTTTT
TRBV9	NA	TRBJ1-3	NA	CASSPWDTQGNTIYF	TGTGCCAGCAGCCCATGGGACACGCAAGGAAACACCATATATTTT
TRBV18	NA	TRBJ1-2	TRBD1	CASSPPSGGTGFYYGYTF	TGTGCCAGCTCACCTCCCTCAGGCGGGACAGGGTTTTACTATGGCTACACCTTC
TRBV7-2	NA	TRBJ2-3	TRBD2	CASSSKKTSGETDTQYF	TGTGCCAGCAGCTCGAAAAAAACTAGCGGGGAAACAGATACGCAGTATTTT
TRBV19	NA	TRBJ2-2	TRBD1	CASRPGTGNTGELFF	TGTGCCAGTAGACCCGGGACAGGGAACACCGGGGAGCTGTTTTTT
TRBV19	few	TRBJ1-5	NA	CASSRGLGSNQPQHF	TGTGCCAGTAGTAGGGGGCTTGGGAGCAATCAGCCCCAGCATTTT
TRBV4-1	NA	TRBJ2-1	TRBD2	CASSFGTSGGAYEQFF	TGCGCCAGCAGCTTTGGGACTAGCGGGGGGGCGTATGAGCAGTTCTTC
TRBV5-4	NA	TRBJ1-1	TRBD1	CASSLGGTGEAFF	TGTGCCAGCAGCTTGGGGGGGACAGGCGAAGCTTTCTTT
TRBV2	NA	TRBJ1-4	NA	CASSEGQAINEKLFF	TGTGCCAGCAGTGAGGGGCAGGCGATTAATGAAAAACTGTTTTTT
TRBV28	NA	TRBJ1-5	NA	CASRRGGQQPQHF	TGTGCCAGCAGAAGGGGGGGGCAACAGCCCCAGCATTTT
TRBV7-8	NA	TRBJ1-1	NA	CASSSGRNTEAFF	TGTGCCAGCAGCTCGGGAAGGAACACTGAAGCTTTCTTT
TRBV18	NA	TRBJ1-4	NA	CASSPSWGGNEKLFF	TGTGCCAGCTCACCGTCTTGGGGAGGCAATGAAAAACTGTTTTTT
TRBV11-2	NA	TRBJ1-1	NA	CASSVTPGVTEAFF	TGTGCCAGCAGCGTCACCCCAGGGGTGACTGAAGCTTTCTTT
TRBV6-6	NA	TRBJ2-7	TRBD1	CASSDPGQGGNEQYF	TGTGCCAGCAGTGACCCGGGACAGGGGGGAAACGAGCAGTACTTC
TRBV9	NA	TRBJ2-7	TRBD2	CASSRTSGSSYEQYF	TGTGCCAGCAGTCGGACTAGCGGGAGCTCCTACGAGCAGTACTTC
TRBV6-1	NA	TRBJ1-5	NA	CASAGVGQPQHF	TGTGCCAGTGCGGGGGTAGGGCAGCCCCAGCATTTT
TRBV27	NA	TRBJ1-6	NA	CASSSRDTSKGDNSPLHF	TGTGCCAGCAGTTCCCGGGACACCTCCAAAGGGGATAATTCACCCCTCCACTTT
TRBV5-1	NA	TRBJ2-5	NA	CASSRTGSSQETQYF	TGCGCCAGCAGCAGGACGGGGAGCAGTCAAGAGACCCAGTACTTC
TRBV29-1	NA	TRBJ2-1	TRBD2	CSASGLGTLSEQFF	TGCAGCGCGTCGGGACTAGGAACGTTGAGCGAGCAGTTCTTC
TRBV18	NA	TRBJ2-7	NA	CASQTESYEQYF	TGTGCCAGCCAGACGGAATCCTACGAGCAGTACTTC
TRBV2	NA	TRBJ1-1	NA	CASSEAGGRESKAFF	TGTGCCAGCAGTGAAGCCGGAGGACGGGAATCGAAAGCTTTCTTT
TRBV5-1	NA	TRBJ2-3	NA	CASSGGGAAWDTQYF	TGCGCCAGCAGCGGTGGGGGCGCCGCATGGGATACGCAGTATTTT
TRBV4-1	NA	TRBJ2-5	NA	CASSQGGGLYQETQYF	TGCGCCAGCAGCCAAGGGGGAGGCCTGTACCAAGAGACCCAGTACTTC